These 25 T cell receptor beta chains came from one sample sequenced in a study of T cell changes during pregnancy in multiple sclerosis. Clones were read by immunoSEQ multiplex PCR, and TCRdb kept only the in-frame ones, dropping some. Of 84,000 or so clones listed, 94% are singletons. The source was peripheral blood, collected in the third trimester of pregnancy. Receptors were obtained from a female donor with multiple sclerosis, enrolled in a pregnancy study.

The V gene is TRBV7-3, the J gene TRBJ2-1, with no clear D. Trimming cost V 0 bases and J 10 bases, with 10 bases left between them. Germline lookup yields CDR1 SGHTA and CDR2 FQGTGA. This CDR3 has 13 residues. This CDR3 is CASSLTAASEQFF. The CDR3 DNA reads TGTGCCAGCAGCTTAACAGCCGCGTCGGAGCAGTTCTTC.

The chain uses TRBV7-2 and TRBJ1-5, with D unclear. The CDR3 length is 13 residues. Germline CDR1 reads SGHTA; CDR2 reads FQGNSA. Trimming removed 5 bases from V and 7 bases from J, with 12 bases in between. Here the CDR3 reads CASSRFTGQPQHF. CDR3 in DNA: TGTGCCAGCAGCCGCTTTACGGGACAGCCCCAGCATTTT.

The chain joins TRBV5-1 to TRBJ2-7, with 7 bases lining up with TRBD1. Looked up from germline, CDR1 is SGHRS and CDR2 is YFSETQ. The CDR3 sequence is 14 residues long. V lost 0 bases to trimming and J lost 1 base; unmatched junction nucleotides: 1. The CDR3 bases are TGCGCCAGCAGCTTGGACAGGGGATCCTACGAGCAGTACTTC. Translation: CASSLDRGSYEQYF. Together with reference TRBV5-1 and TRBJ2-7, the CDR3 gives the full variable domain: KAGVTQTPRYLIKTRGQQVTLSCSPISGHRSVSWYQQTPGQGLQFLFEYFSETQRNKGNFPGRFSGRQFSNSRSEMNVSTLELGDSALYLCASSLDRGSYEQYFGPGTRLTVT.

V is TRBV6-1 and J is TRBJ1-2, with 8 nucleotides matching TRBD1. Germline V CDR1 and CDR2: MNHNS, SASEGT. The V and J ends lost 7 bases and 4 bases, in that order; junction bases with no gene match: 8. The CDR3 spans 14 residues. The CDR3 bases are TGTGCCAGCACCTTGGACAGGGTAGGCTATGGCTACACCTTC. Translation gives CASTLDRVGYGYTF.

The chain couples TRBV9 to TRBJ2-6; possibly TRBD1 for D (5 bases). Germline V gene lookup returns CDR1 SGDLS and CDR2 YYNGEE. V was pared by 5 bases and J by 1 base, with 7 bases between. The CDR3 sequence is 14 residues long. The CDR3 sequence is CASSPGSGANVLTF. In DNA, the CDR3 is TGTGCCAGCAGTCCAGGGTCTGGGGCCAACGTCCTGACTTTC.

The chain is built from TRBV5-5 and TRBJ1-2; D remains unclear. Germline lookup yields CDR1 SGHKS and CDR2 YYEKEE (reference sequence). The germline V and J ends were trimmed by 1 base and 6 bases, with 16 bases remaining between them. The CDR3 extends over 15 amino acids. The CDR3 protein is CASSLNIWAENGYTF. DNA of the CDR3: TGTGCCAGCAGCTTGAATATTTGGGCAGAGAATGGCTACACCTTC.

The V and J genes are TRBV5-1 and TRBJ2-5, with 11 bases lining up with TRBD2. This CDR3 contains 15 residues. V lost 3 bases and J lost 4; bases outside the gene matches: 5. Germline-derived CDR1 and CDR2 are SGHRS and YFSETQ. The CDR3 reads CASSSVAGGRETQYF. CDR3 in DNA: TGCGCCAGCAGCTCCGTAGCGGGGGGGCGAGAGACCCAGTACTTC. The full variable domain, its missing parts supplied by reference TRBV5-1 and TRBJ2-5, is KAGVTQTPRYLIKTRGQQVTLSCSPISGHRSVSWYQQTPGQGLQFLFEYFSETQRNKGNFPGRFSGRQFSNSRSEMNVSTLELGDSALYLCASSSVAGGRETQYFGPGTRLLVL.

V and J are TRBV6-5 and TRBJ2-3; 9 bases are a match to TRBD2. CDR1 MNHEY and CDR2 SVGAGI come from the germline V gene. This CDR3 region has 16 residues. V shed 4 bases, J shed 6 bases, and the junction held 11 bases outside the gene matches. CDR3 nucleotides: TGTGCCAGCAGTTCCCCGGCGGGGGGGCCAGCCGATACGCAGTATTTT. Protein sequence: CASSSPAGGPADTQYF.

V and J are TRBV9 and TRBJ1-1, with 8 bases lining up with TRBD1. The CDR3 runs to 14 residues. CDR1 is SGDLS and CDR2 is YYNGEE in the germline V gene. Trimming cost V 4 bases and J 0 bases; bases outside gene matches: 2. The CDR3 DNA sequence: TGTGCCAGCAGCCGACAGGGGCTGAACACTGAAGCTTTCTTT. Amino acids: CASSRQGLNTEAFF.

The rearrangement uses TRBV6-5 and TRBJ1-5; perhaps TRBD1 as D (5 bases). Per germline, CDR1 MNHEY and CDR2 SVGAGI. The V end lost 6 bases, the J end lost 4 bases, and 16 bases lay between the germline ends. CDR3 size: 15 residues. The CDR3 is CASRSLAGPNQPQHF. Here the CDR3 DNA reads TGTGCCAGCAGAAGTTTGGCGGGGCCGAATCAGCCCCAGCATTTT.

The chain is built from TRBV30 and TRBJ1-5; D is unclear. V was pared by 2 bases and J by 1 base, with 12 bases between. This CDR3 is built from 15 residues. Germline V gives CDR1 GTSNPN, CDR2 SVGIG (reference sequence). The CDR3 nucleotides are TGTGCCTGGAGTTATCCGGGGTCGAGCAATCAGCCCCAGCATTTT. Translated, it gives CAWSYPGSSNQPQHF.

V gene TRBV19 combines with J gene TRBJ2-2; TRBD1 agrees at 8 bases. Germline CDR1 reads LNHDA; CDR2 reads SQIVND (reference sequence). The junction had 18 bases not matched to a gene; V was cut back by 3 bases and J by 0 bases. This CDR3 has 21 residues. CDR3 sequence reads: CASSMTRYPTQGAPNTGELFF. CDR3 sequence (DNA): TGTGCCAGTAGTATGACCCGCTACCCGACCCAGGGGGCACCGAACACCGGGGAGCTGTTTTTT.

This clone was detected only a few times. The chain couples TRBV11-3 to TRBJ1-1, with 7 bases identical to TRBD1. Trimming cost V 5 bases and J 7 bases; bases outside gene matches: 10. The CDR3 is made up of 14 amino acids. Germline V lookup: CDR1 SGHNT, CDR2 YENEEA. The CDR3 DNA is TGTGCCAGCAGCCACCGGGACAGACAGAATGAAGCTTTCTTT. This encodes CASSHRDRQNEAFF.

The V gene is TRBV4-1, the J gene TRBJ2-3, with 9 bases matching TRBD2. J lost 4 bases, V lost 8 bases, and 16 bases had no gene match. The length of the CDR3 is 17 residues. Germline CDR1 and CDR2: MGHRA and YSYEKL. In DNA form, the CDR3 reads TGCGCCAGCGGGCGGACCGATCTAGCGGGGAGTGCAGATACGCAGTATTTT. It is translated as CASGRTDLAGSADTQYF.

This rearrangement joins TRBV13 to TRBJ1-1; TRBD1 might be the D (5 bases). The CDR3 totals 16 residues. V was clipped by 5 bases and J by 0 bases, with 16 bases between them. Germline values: CDR1 PRHDT, CDR2 FYEKMQ (reference sequence). In DNA, the CDR3 is TGTGCCAGCAGCGCAGCCCAGGGTCGGGTGAACACTGAAGCTTTCTTT. It encodes CASSAAQGRVNTEAFF.

The chain combines TRBV19 with TRBJ2-3; perhaps TRBD2 as D (6 bases). The germline gives CDR1 LNHDA, CDR2 SQIVND (reference sequence). V was clipped by 3 bases and J by 4 bases, with 11 bases between them. The CDR3 extends over 14 amino acids. CDR3 DNA sequence: TGTGCCAGTAGTATTGATTGGGGGGCAGATACGCAGTATTTT. It yields the protein CASSIDWGADTQYF.

The rearrangement uses TRBV12-5 and TRBJ1-1, with D maybe TRBD1 (6 bases). Germline V CDR1 and CDR2: LGHNT, FRNRAP. V shed 1 base and J shed 1 base, with 7 bases lying between them. The CDR3 runs to 14 residues. Written as DNA, the CDR3 is TGTGCTAGTGGTTTGGGGACAGCGAACACTGAAGCTTTCTTT. This encodes CASGLGTANTEAFF.

This chain uses TRBV18 with TRBJ2-2; 9 bases line up with TRBD1. Unmatched junction bases numbered 5, after V lost 0 bases and J lost 6 bases. CDR1 is KGHSH and CDR2 is LQKENI in the germline V gene. The CDR3 runs to 16 residues. The CDR3 spells CASSPPGTGSPGELFF. The CDR3 DNA sequence: TGTGCCAGCTCACCACCCGGGACAGGGAGTCCCGGGGAGCTGTTTTTT.

This clone has a single count. The chain recombines TRBV11-2 with TRBJ1-1, with D unclear. This CDR3 is 14 amino acids long. V gave up 2 bases and J gave up 2 bases, with 9 bases separating them. Germline CDR1 is SGHAT and CDR2 is FQNNGV. CDR3 protein: CASSLMGQNTEAFF. CDR3 sequence (DNA): TGTGCCAGCAGCTTAATGGGCCAAAACACTGAAGCTTTCTTT.

The chain joins TRBV5-1 to TRBJ2-2, with TRBD1 matching over 9 bases. J was trimmed by 6 bases and V by 2 bases; bases with no gene match: 8. Germline V CDR1 and CDR2: SGHRS, YFSETQ. The CDR3 consists of 16 residues. CDR3 bases: TGCGCCAGCAGCTTCTCGGACAGGGGAGGTTCCGGGGAGCTGTTTTTT. The encoded protein is CASSFSDRGGSGELFF.

This sequence joins TRBV10-3 and TRBJ2-1, with D possibly matching TRBD2 (6 bases). The CDR3 extends over 19 amino acids. V was pared by 0 bases and J by 0 bases, with 18 bases between. Germline V gene data show CDR1 as ENHRY and CDR2 as SYGVKD. CDR3 protein: CAISESRGSGALSYNEQFF. DNA of the CDR3: TGTGCCATCAGTGAGTCCCGTGGTAGCGGTGCCCTCTCCTACAATGAGCAGTTCTTC.

The chain recombines TRBV4-1 with TRBJ2-7; a possible D gene is TRBD1 (5 bases). The germline gives CDR1 MGHRA, CDR2 YSYEKL. The V end lost 3 bases, the J end lost 4 bases, and 10 bases lay between the germline ends. The CDR3 length is 13 residues. The CDR3 region has the DNA TGCGCCAGCAGCCAGGACCAGGGTTACGAGCAGTACTTC. Protein product: CASSQDQGYEQYF.

The chain carries TRBV7-8 and TRBJ2-2; D gene ambiguous. The CDR3 length is 15 residues. V dropped 5 bases and J dropped 8 bases, with 18 bases sitting between them. The germline CDR1 and CDR2 sequences are SGHVS and FQNEAQ. The CDR3 region has the DNA TGTGCCAGCAGCCTCACCGTGAACCCAGTAGGGGAGCTGTTTTTT. The encoded protein is CASSLTVNPVGELFF.

This chain uses TRBV2 with TRBJ2-4; D call uncertain. V gave up 6 bases and J gave up 7 bases, with 10 bases separating them. The CDR3 runs 12 residues. Germline V CDR1 and CDR2: SNHLY, FYNNEI. The CDR3 nucleotides are TGTGCCAGCAGAATCCAAGCGAACATTCAGTACTTC. Translation gives CASRIQANIQYF.

The chain uses TRBV7-6 and TRBJ2-1; 16 nucleotides line up with TRBD2. The ends lost 6 bases at V and 2 bases at J; junction bases unmatched: 7. Germline V gene lookup returns CDR1 SGHVS and CDR2 FNYEAQ. CDR3 length: 18 residues. CDR3: CASSTGLAGGLTYNEQFF. CDR3 coding DNA: TGTGCCAGCAGTACGGGACTAGCGGGGGGGCTCACCTACAATGAGCAGTTCTTC.